A selection of T cell receptor beta chains follows, all from one sample in a study of T cell responses to AZD1222 COVID-19 vaccine. Data came from immunoSEQ multiplex PCR; TCRdb stores just in-frame clones and leaves some out. Here the sample spans about 120,000 clones, about 90% being singletons. Sequencing used peripheral blood, obtained on day 0 of AZD1222 vaccination. Receptors were obtained from an adult in good health. The CDR3 runs from the conserved cysteine through the conserved F or W. D genes are given only for firm matches. Rows may omit the clone size; those that give it use once, few, many or a size class.

d_call	clone_size	v_call	cdr3_length	j_call	cdr3_aa	cdr3_nt
-	-	TRBV5-6	16	TRBJ1-1	CASSFRSYGSNTEAFF	TGTGCCAGCAGCTTTCGTAGTTACGGGTCAAACACTGAAGCTTTCTTT
-	-	TRBV6-5	16	TRBJ1-3	CASSYSGLNSGNTIYF	TGTGCCAGCAGTTATTCCGGACTGAACTCTGGAAACACCATATATTTT
TRBD1	-	TRBV28	15	TRBJ1-2	CASSQASGGLYGYTF	TGTGCCAGCAGTCAAGCTTCAGGGGGGCTTTATGGCTACACCTTC
-	once	TRBV29-1	14	TRBJ1-4	CSVEVQGKSEKLFF	TGCAGCGTTGAGGTACAGGGTAAGAGTGAAAAACTGTTTTTT
TRBD1	-	TRBV4-1	16	TRBJ1-5	CAQRDRGPYSNQPQHF	TGCGCCCAGAGGGACAGGGGACCCTATAGCAATCAGCCCCAGCATTTT
-	-	TRBV9	16	TRBJ2-2	CASSVLVGGNTGELFF	TGTGCCAGCAGCGTATTGGTGGGGGGGAACACCGGGGAGCTGTTTTTT
-	-	TRBV19	13	TRBJ1-5	CASTWGVNQPQHF	TGTGCCAGTACTTGGGGAGTCAATCAGCCCCAGCATTTT
-	-	TRBV15	14	TRBJ1-1	CATSRSSVATEAFF	TGTGCCACCAGCAGGTCCTCCGTGGCAACTGAAGCTTTCTTT
TRBD2	-	TRBV7-2	14	TRBJ2-5	CASSFQRGEETQYF	TGTGCCAGCAGCTTCCAGCGGGGAGAAGAGACCCAGTACTTC
-	-	TRBV11-2	16	TRBJ1-1	CASRILSGPKNTEAFF	TGTGCCAGCAGGATTCTCTCCGGACCGAAGAACACTGAAGCTTTCTTT
-	-	TRBV10-3	14	TRBJ1-2	CAISDGGDNYGYTF	TGTGCCATCAGTGACGGCGGGGATAACTATGGCTACACCTTC
TRBD2	-	TRBV11-3	16	TRBJ2-1	CASSLGGRAAYNEQFF	TGTGCCAGCAGCTTAGGCGGGAGGGCCGCCTACAATGAGCAGTTCTTC
-	-	TRBV4-1	16	TRBJ2-7	CASSQDQAGESYEQYF	TGCGCCAGCAGCCAAGATCAGGCAGGGGAAAGCTACGAGCAGTACTTC
-	few	TRBV7-9	17	TRBJ1-1	CASSSPQTPGTILEAFF	TGTGCCAGCAGTTCCCCCCAAACCCCAGGGACCATCCTGGAAGCTTTCTTT
TRBD2	-	TRBV9	16	TRBJ2-1	CASSVGTSGRGNEQFF	TGTGCCAGCAGCGTCGGGACTAGCGGGAGAGGGAATGAGCAGTTCTTC